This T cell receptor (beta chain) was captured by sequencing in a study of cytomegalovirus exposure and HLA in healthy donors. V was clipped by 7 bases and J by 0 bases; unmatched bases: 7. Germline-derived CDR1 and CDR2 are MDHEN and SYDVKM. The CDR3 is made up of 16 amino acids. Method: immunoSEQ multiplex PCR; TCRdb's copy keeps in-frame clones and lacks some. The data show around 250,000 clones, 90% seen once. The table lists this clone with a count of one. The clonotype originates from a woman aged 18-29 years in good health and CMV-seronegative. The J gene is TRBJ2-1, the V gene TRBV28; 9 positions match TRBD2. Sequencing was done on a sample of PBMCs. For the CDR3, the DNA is TGTGCCAGCACCCTCCTAGCGGGGACCTCCTACAATGAGCAGTTCTTC. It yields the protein CASTLLAGTSYNEQFF.